This T cell receptor beta chain was documented in a study of shared clonotypes between healthy human individuals. In its sample, this clone was seen a few times. The germline gives CDR1 MNHEY, CDR2 SMNVEV (reference sequence). There are 13 residues in the CDR3. V was clipped by 7 bases and J by 4 bases, with 10 bases between them. The naive CD8 subset, CD45RO-negative cells positively selected for CCR7, excluded terminally differentiated effector memory CD45RA+ cells. Repertoires were generated with immunoSEQ multiplex PCR, while TCRdb's copy carries only in-frame clones and drops some. The sample yields approximately 1.9 million clones, 80% to 95% seen once.

J is TRBJ2-2 and V is TRBV27; D gene ambiguous. The sample was naive CD8+ T cells from PBMCs. The TCR comes from a man in his late teens or twenties in good health. Some clones in this sample may be carry-over from other donors' samples. The CDR3 loop reads CASTLTPTGELFF. CDR3 in DNA: TGTGCCAGCACTCTTACGCCCACCGGGGAGCTGTTTTTT.